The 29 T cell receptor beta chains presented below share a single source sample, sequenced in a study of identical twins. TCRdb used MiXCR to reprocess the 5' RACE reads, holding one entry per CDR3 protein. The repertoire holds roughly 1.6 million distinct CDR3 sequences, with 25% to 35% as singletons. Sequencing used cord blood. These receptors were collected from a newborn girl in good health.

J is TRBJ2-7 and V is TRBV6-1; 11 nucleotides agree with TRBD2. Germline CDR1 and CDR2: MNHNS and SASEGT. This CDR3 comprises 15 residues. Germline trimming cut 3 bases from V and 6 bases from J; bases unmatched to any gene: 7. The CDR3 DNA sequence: TGTGCCAGCAGTGACACGGGACTAGCGGCGCGCGAGCAGTACTTC. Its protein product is CASSDTGLAAREQYF.

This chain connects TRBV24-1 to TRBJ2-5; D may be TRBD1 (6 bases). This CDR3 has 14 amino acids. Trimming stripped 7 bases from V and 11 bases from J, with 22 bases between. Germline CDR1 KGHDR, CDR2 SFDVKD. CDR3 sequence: CATRSQGPYNEQYF. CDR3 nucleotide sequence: TGTGCCACCAGATCCCAGGGGCCCTACAATGAGCAGTACTTC.

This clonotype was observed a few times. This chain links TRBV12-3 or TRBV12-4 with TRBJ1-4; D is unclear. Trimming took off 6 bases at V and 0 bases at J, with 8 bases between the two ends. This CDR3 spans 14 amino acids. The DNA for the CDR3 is TGTGCCAGCAGCGTTCCCCCAACTAATGAAAAACTGTTTTTT. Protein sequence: CASSVPPTNEKLFF.

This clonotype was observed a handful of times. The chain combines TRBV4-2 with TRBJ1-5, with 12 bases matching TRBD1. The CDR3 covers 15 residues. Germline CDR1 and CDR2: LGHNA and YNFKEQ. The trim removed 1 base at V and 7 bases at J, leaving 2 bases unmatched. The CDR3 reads CASSQAGQGAQPQHF. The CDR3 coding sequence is TGTGCCAGCAGCCAAGCGGGACAGGGGGCACAGCCCCAGCATTTT.

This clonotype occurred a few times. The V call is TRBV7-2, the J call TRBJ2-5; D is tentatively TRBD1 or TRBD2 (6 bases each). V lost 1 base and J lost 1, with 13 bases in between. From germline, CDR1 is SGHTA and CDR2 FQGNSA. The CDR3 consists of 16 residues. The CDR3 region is CASSLVGRGPQETQYF. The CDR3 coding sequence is TGTGCCAGCAGCTTAGTGGGCCGGGGGCCCCAAGAGACCCAGTACTTC. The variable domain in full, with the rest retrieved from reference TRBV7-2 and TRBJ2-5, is GAGVSQSPSNKVTEKGKDVELRCDPISGHTALYWYRQSLGQGLEFLIYFQGNSAPDKSGLPSDRFSAERTGGSVSTLTIQRTQQEDSAVYLCASSLVGRGPQETQYFGPGTRLLVL.

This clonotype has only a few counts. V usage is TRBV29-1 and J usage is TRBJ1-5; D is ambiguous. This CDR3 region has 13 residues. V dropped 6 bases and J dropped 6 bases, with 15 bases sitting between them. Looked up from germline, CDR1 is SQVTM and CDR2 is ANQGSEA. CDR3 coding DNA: TGCAGCGTCCTCGACATGGTGGGTCAGCCCCAGCATTTT. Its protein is CSVLDMVGQPQHF.

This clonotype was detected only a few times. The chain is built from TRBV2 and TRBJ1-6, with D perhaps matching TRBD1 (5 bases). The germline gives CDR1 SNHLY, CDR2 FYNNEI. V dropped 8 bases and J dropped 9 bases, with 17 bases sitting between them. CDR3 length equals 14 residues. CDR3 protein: CASSGGQGGSPLHF. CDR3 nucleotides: TGTGCCAGCTCCGGTGGGCAGGGTGGTTCACCCCTCCACTTT.

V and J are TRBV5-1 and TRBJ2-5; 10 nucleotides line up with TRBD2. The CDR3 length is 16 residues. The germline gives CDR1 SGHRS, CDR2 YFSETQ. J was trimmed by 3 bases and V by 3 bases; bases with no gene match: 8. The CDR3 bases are TGCGCCAGCAGCTCGCCCGGACTAGCGGTCAAAGAGACCCAGTACTTC. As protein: CASSSPGLAVKETQYF.

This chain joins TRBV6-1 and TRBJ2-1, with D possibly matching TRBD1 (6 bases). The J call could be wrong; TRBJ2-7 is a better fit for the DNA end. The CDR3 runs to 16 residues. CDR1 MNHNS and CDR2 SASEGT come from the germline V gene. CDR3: CASRKTGWGSYNEQYF. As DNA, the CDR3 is TGTGCCAGCAGGAAAACAGGGTGGGGCTCCTACAATGAGCAGTACTTC.

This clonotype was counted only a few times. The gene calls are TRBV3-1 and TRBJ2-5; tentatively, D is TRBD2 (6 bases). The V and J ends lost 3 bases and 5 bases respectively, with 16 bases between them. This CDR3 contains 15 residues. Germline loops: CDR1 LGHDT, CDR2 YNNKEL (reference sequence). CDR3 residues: CASSQRLVSEETQYF. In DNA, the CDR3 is TGTGCCAGCAGCCAGCGACTAGTGTCGGAGGAGACCCAGTACTTC.

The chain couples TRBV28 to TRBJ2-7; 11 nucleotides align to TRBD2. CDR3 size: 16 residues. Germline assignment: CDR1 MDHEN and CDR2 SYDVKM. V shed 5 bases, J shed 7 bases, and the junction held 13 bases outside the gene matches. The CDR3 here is CASSTQLAGAYNEQYF. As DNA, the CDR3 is TGTGCCAGCAGTACCCAACTAGCGGGAGCCTACAATGAGCAGTACTTC.

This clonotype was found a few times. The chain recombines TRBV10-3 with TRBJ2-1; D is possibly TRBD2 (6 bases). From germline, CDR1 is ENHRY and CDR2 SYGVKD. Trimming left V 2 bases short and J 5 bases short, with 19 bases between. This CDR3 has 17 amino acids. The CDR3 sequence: CAISEQRSASANNEQFF. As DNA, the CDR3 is TGTGCCATCAGTGAGCAACGTTCGGCTAGCGCCAACAATGAGCAGTTCTTC.

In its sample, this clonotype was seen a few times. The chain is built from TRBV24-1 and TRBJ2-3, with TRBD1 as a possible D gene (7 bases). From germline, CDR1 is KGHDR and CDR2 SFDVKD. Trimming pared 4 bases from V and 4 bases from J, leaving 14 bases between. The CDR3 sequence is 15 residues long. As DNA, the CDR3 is TGTGCCACCAGTGAGCACAGGGGAGGCGCAGATACGCAGTATTTT. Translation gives CATSEHRGGADTQYF.

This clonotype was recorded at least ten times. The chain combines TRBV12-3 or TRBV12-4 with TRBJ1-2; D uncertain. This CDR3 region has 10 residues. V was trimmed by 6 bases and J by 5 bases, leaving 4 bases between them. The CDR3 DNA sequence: TGTGCCAGCAGCCGATATGGCTACACCTTC. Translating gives CASSRYGYTF.

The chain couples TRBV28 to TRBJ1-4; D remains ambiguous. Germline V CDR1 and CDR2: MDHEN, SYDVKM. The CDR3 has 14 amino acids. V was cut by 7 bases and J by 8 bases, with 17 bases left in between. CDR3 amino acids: CASKPSGVGEKLFF. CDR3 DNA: TGTGCCAGCAAACCTAGTGGGGTGGGGGAAAAACTGTTTTTT.

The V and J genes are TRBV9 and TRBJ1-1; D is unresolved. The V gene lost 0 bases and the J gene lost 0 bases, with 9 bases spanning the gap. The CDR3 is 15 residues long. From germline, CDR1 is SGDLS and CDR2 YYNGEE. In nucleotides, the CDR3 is TGTGCCAGCAGCGTAGGGGCGGACTTGAACACTGAAGCTTTCTTT. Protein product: CASSVGADLNTEAFF.

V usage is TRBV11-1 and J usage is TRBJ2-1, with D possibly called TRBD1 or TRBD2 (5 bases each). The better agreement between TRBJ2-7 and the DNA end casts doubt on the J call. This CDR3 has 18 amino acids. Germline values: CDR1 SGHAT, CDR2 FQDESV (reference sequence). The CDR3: CASRPVEWGSGRYNEQYF. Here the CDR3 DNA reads TGTGCCAGCCGGCCGGTTGAATGGGGGTCTGGTCGATACAATGAGCAGTACTTC.

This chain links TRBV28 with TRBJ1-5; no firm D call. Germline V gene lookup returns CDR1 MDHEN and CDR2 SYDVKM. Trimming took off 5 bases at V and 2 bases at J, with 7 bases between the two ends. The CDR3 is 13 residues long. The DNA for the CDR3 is TGTGCCAGCAGTGTCCACCGCAATCAGCCCCAGCATTTT. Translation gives CASSVHRNQPQHF.

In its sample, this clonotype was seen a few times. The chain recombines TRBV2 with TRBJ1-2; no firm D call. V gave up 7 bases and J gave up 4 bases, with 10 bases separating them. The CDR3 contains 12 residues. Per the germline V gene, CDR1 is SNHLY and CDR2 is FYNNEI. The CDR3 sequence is CASNGRSYGYTF. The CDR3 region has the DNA TGTGCCAGCAACGGGAGATCCTATGGCTACACCTTC.

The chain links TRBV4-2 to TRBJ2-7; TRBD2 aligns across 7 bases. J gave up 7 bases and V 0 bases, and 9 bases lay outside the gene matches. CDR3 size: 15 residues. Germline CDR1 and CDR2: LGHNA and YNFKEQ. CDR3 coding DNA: TGTGCCAGCAGCCAAGAGAGACTAGCCTACAATGAGCAGTACTTC. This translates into CASSQERLAYNEQYF.

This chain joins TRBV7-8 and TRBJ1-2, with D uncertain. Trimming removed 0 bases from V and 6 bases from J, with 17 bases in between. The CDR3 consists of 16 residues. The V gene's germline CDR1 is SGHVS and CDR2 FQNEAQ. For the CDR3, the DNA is TGTGCCAGCAGCTTAGCGGTTCCAGGTTATGAGGATGGCTACACCTTC. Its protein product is CASSLAVPGYEDGYTF.

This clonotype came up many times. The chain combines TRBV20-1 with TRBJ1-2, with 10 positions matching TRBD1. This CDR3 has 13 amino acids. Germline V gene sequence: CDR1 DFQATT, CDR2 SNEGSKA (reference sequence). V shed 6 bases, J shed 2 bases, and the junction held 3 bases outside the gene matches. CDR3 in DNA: TGCAGTGCCGACAGGGGGCAGAACTATGGCTACACCTTC. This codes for CSADRGQNYGYTF.

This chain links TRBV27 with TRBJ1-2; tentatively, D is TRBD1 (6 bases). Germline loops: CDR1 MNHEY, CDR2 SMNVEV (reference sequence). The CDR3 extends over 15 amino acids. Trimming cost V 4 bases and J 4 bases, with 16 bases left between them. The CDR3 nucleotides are TGTGCCAGCAGTTCCCTCGGGGGACACACCTATGGCTACACCTTC. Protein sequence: CASSSLGGHTYGYTF.

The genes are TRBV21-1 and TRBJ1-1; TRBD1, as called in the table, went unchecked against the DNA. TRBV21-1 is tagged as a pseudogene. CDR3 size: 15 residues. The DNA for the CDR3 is TGTGCCAGCAGCAAAGGGGGACCCATGAACACTGAAGCTTTCTTT. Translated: CASSKGGPMNTEAFF.

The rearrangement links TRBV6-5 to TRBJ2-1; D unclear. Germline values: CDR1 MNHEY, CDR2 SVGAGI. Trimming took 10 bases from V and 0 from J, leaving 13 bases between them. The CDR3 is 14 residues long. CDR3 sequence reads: CAIPSRSSYNEQFF. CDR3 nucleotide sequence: TGTGCCATCCCCAGCAGGAGCTCCTACAATGAGCAGTTCTTC.

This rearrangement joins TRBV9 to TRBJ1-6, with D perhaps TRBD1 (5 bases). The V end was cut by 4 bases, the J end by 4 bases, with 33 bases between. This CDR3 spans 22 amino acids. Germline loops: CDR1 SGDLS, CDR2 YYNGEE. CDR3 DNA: TGTGCCAGCAGCCTAGGGTTGGGGGAATTATCCCCCTTGAATGGTTATAATTCACCCCTCCACTTT. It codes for CASSLGLGELSPLNGYNSPLHF.

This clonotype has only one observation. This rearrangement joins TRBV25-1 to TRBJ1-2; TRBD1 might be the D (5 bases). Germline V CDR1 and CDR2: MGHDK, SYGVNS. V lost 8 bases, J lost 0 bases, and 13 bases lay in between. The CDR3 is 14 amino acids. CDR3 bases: TGTGCCAGCGGGGGAGCGGGGGCTAACTATGGCTACACCTTC. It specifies CASGGAGANYGYTF.

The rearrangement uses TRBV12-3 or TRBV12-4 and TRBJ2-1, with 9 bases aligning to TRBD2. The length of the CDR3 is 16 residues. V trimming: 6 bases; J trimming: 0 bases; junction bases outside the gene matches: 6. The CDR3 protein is CASRPGTSSSYNEQFF. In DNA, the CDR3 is TGTGCCAGCAGACCTGGGACTAGCAGCTCCTACAATGAGCAGTTCTTC.

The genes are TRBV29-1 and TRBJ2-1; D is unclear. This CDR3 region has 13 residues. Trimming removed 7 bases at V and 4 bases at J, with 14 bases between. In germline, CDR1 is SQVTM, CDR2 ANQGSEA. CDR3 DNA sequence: TGCAGCGGAGTTAGAAAATTTTACAATGAGCAGTTCTTC. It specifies CSGVRKFYNEQFF.